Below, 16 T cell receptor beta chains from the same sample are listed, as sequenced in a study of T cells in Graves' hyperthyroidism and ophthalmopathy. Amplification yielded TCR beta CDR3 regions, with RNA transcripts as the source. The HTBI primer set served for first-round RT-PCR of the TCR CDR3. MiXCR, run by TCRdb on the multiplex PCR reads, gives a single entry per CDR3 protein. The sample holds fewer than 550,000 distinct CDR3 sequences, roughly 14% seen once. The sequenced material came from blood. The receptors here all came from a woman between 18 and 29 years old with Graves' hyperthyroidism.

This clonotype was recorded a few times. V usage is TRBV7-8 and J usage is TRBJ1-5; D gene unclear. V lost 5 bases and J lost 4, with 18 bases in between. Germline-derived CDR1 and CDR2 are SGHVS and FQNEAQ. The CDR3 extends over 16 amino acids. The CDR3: CASSLPMTGMNQPQHF. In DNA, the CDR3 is TGTGCCAGCAGCCTACCTATGACGGGGATGAATCAGCCCCAGCATTTT.

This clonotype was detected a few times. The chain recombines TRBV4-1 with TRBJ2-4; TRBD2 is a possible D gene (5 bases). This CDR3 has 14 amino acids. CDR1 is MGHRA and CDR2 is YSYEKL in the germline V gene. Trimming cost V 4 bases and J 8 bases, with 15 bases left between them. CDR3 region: CASSLRTGGDIQYF. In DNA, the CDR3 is TGCGCCAGCAGCCTTAGGACTGGCGGAGACATTCAGTACTTC.

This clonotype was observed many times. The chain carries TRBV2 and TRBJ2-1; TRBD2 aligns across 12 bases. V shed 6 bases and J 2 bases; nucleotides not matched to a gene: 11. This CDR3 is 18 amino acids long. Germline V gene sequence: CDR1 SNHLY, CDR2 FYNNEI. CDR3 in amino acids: CASSKMGLAGGPYNEQFF. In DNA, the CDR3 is TGTGCCAGCAGCAAAATGGGGCTAGCGGGGGGGCCCTACAATGAGCAGTTCTTC.

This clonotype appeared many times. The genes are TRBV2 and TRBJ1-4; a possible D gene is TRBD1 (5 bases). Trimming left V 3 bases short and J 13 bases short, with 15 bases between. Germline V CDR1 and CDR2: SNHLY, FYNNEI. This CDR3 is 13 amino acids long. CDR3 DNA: TGTGCCAGCAGTGAGAAGGGGACCATTAGACTGTTTTTT. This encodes CASSEKGTIRLFF.

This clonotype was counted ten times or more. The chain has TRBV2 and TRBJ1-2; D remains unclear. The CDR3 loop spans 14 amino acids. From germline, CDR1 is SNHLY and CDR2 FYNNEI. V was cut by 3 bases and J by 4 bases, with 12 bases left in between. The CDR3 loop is CASSEKGPGYGYTF. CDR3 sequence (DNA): TGTGCCAGCAGTGAGAAAGGTCCCGGCTATGGCTACACCTTC.

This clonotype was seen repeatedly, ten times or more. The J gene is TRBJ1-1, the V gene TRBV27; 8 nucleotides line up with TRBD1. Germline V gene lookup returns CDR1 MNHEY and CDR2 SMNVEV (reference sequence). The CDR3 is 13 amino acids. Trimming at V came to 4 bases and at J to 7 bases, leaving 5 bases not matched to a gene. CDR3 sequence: CASSWTGKGEAFF. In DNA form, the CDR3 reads TGTGCCAGCAGTTGGACAGGGAAGGGTGAAGCTTTCTTT.

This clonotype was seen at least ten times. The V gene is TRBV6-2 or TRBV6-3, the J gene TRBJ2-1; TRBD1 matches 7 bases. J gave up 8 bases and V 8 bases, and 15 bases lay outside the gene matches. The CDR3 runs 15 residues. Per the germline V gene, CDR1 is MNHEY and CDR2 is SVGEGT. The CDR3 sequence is CASHSPGQSLHEQFF. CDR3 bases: TGTGCCAGCCATTCTCCGGGACAGAGTTTGCATGAGCAGTTCTTC.

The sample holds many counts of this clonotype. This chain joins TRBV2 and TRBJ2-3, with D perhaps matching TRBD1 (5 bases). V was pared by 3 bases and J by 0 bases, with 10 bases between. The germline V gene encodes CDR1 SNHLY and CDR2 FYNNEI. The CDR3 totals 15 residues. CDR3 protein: CASSDPGHSTDTQYF. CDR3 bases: TGTGCCAGCAGTGATCCCGGACACAGCACAGATACGCAGTATTTT.

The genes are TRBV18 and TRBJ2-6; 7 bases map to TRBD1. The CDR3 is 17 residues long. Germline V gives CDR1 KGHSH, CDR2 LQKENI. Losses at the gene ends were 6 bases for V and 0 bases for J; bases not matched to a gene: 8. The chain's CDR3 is CASSIRGQLSGANVLTF. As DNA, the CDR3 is TGTGCCAGCTCTATCCGGGGACAGCTCTCTGGGGCCAACGTCCTGACTTTC. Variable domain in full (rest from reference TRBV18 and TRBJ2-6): NAGVMQNPRHLVRRRGQEARLRCSPMKGHSHVYWYRQLPEEGLKFMVYLQKENIIDESGMPKERFSAEFPKEGPSILRIQQVVRGDSAAYFCASSIRGQLSGANVLTFGAGSRLTVL.

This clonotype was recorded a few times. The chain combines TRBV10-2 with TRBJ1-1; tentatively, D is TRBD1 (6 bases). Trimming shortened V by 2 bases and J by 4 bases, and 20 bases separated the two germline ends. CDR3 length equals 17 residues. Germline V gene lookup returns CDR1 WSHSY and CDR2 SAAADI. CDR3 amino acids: CASSELVWGATGTEAFF. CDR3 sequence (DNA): TGCGCCAGCAGTGAGCTTGTCTGGGGGGCTACCGGCACTGAAGCTTTCTTT.

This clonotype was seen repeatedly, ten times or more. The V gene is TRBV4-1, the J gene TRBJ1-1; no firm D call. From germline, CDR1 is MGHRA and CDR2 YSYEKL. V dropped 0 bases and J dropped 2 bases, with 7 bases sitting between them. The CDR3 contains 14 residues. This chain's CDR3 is CASSQDYFNTEAFF. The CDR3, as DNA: TGCGCCAGCAGCCAAGATTACTTCAACACTGAAGCTTTCTTT.

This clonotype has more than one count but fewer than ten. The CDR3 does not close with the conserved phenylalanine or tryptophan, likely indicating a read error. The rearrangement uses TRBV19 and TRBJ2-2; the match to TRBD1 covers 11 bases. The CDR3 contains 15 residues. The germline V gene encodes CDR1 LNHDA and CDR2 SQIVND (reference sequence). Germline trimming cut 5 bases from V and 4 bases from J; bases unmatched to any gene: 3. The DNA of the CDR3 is TGTGCCAGTAGTCCGGACAGGGGGCCCACCGGGGAGCTGTTTTCT. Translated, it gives CASSPDRGPTGELFS.

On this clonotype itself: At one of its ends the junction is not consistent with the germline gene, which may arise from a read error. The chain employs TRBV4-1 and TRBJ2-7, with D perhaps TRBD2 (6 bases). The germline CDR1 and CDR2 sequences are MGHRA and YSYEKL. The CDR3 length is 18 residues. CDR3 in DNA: TGCGCCAGCAGTCAAGATACACCTAGCGCGAGTTATGGATACGAGCAGTACTTC. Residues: CASSQDTPSASYGYEQYF.

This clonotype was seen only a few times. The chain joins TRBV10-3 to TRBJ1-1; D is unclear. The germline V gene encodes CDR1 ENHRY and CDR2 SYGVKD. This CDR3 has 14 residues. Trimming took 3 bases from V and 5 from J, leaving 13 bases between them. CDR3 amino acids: CAISEPRVSTEAFF. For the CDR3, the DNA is TGTGCCATCAGTGAACCTCGAGTTAGTACTGAAGCTTTCTTT.

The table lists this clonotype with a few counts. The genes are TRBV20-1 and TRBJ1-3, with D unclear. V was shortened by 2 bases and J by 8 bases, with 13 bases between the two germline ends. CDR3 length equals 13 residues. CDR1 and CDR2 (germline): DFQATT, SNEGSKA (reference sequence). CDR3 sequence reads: CSARQEAWDTIYF. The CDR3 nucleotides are TGCAGTGCTAGACAGGAGGCGTGGGACACCATATATTTT.

CDR3 nucleotides: TGCAGCGTTGTTTCGGGCGCGGTTTGGAACACTGAAGCTTTCTTT. This codes for CSVVSGAVWNTEAFF. The chain is built from TRBV29-1 and TRBJ1-1, with D hard to call. The CDR3 is 15 amino acids. Germline CDR1 is SQVTM and CDR2 is ANQGSEA. V was cut by 4 bases and J by 1 base, with 16 bases left in between. Variable domain in full (rest from reference TRBV29-1 and TRBJ1-1): SAVISQKPSRDICQRGTSLTIQCQVDSQVTMMFWYRQQPGQSLTLIATANQGSEATYESGFVIDKFPISRPNLTFSTLTVSNMSPEDSSIYLCSVVSGAVWNTEAFFGQGTRLTVV.